Listed below are T cell receptor beta chains from one sample, sequenced in a study of identical twins. TCRdb passed the 5' RACE reads through MiXCR, listing each CDR3 protein once. This table holds about 890,000 distinct CDR3 sequences, 9% to 15% found once. These records were also assigned to another study, of yellow fever vaccine responses in identical twins.

The sequenced material came from PBMCs. Receptor source: a woman aged 18 to 35 in good health. Both conserved end residues are part of each CDR3. A D gene is named only where the DNA matches it firmly. Size is stated for part of the rows, as once, few or many counts, or as a class when the clone is expanded.

J,size,D,V,length,DNA,CDR3
TRBJ2-1,few,TRBD1,TRBV6-1,15,TGTGCCAGCAGGTTCCGGGACAGGGATATCAATGAGCAGTTCTTC,CASRFRDRDINEQFF
TRBJ2-1,few,NA,TRBV6-5,14,TGTGCCAGCAGTTACGGAGGGGACACCGGCGGGCAGTTCTTC,CASSYGGDTGGQFF
TRBJ1-6,few,NA,TRBV12-5,15,TGTGCTAGTGGAGTCTCCGGGACCCGCAATTCACCCCTCCACTTT,CASGVSGTRNSPLHF
TRBJ2-2,NA,NA,TRBV12-3/TRBV12-4,14,TGTGCCAGCAGTCCCCCCCTAGGCACCGGGGAGCTGTTTTTT,CASSPPLGTGELFF
TRBJ2-1,NA,NA,TRBV19,14,TGTGCCAGTAGTATGGGGGGATCCTACAATGAGCAGTTCTTC,CASSMGGSYNEQFF
TRBJ1-2,few,NA,TRBV7-9,11,TGTGCCAGCACCGTCAGGGATGGCTACACCTTC,CASTVRDGYTF
TRBJ2-5,few,NA,TRBV5-1,14,TGCGCCAGCAGCCCGCGGACAAACCAAGAGACCCAGTACTTC,CASSPRTNQETQYF
TRBJ2-1,NA,NA,TRBV20-1,14,TGCAGTGTAAAGGAGGGGCCGTGGGGGGATGAGCAGTTCTTC,CSVKEGPWGDEQFF
TRBJ2-3,many,NA,TRBV3-1,17,TGTGCCAGCAGCCAACCCCCCGGGAGCTGGGGCACAGATACGCAGTATTTT,CASSQPPGSWGTDTQYF
TRBJ2-1,few,TRBD1,TRBV20-1,12,TGCAGTGCTGAGGGGACAGGACCTGAGCAGTTCTTC,CSAEGTGPEQFF
TRBJ1-5,NA,NA,TRBV13,15,TGTGCCAGCAGCTTAGGTGGGGCCGGGGGGCTGCCCCAGCATTTT,CASSLGGAGGLPQHF
TRBJ2-3,NA,NA,TRBV29-1,16,TGCAGCGTTGAAGATCGAGTAGCGATCGCCACAGATACGCAGTATTTT,CSVEDRVAIATDTQYF
TRBJ1-2,NA,NA,TRBV5-1,13,TGCGCCAGCAGCCAATTCTACAGGGATGGCTACACCTTC,CASSQFYRDGYTF
TRBJ1-2,few,NA,TRBV6-2/TRBV6-3,18,TGTGCCAGCAGCTATCCCAGAACCCCAGGCAGGGCGATGGATGGCTACACCTTC,CASSYPRTPGRAMDGYTF
TRBJ1-5,NA,NA,TRBV2,15,TGTGCCAGCAGTGAAGCGCTGGCAGGTAGTCAGCCCCAGCATTTT,CASSEALAGSQPQHF
TRBJ2-7,NA,NA,TRBV19,12,TGTGCCAGTAGTCAACCAGACTACGACCAGTACTTC,CASSQPDYDQYF
TRBJ2-6,NA,NA,TRBV6-1,15,TGTGCCAGCAGAGACAGACTTACTGGGGCCAACGTCCTGACTTTC,CASRDRLTGANVLTF
TRBJ2-7,few,NA,TRBV28,16,TGTGCCAGCAGTTTATTTGTAGCCCTCTACGACTACGAGCAGTACTTC,CASSLFVALYDYEQYF
TRBJ2-1,many,NA,TRBV3-1,11,TGTGCCAGCAGCCAAATTGACGAGCAGTTCTTC,CASSQIDEQFF
TRBJ2-2,NA,TRBD2,TRBV5-6,16,TGTGCCAGCAGCTCACGGCGGGGGGCTACCACCGGGGAGCTGTTTTTT,CASSSRRGATTGELFF
TRBJ2-1,few,NA,TRBV12-3/TRBV12-4,20,TGTGCCAGCAGCGGCGAGGGTAGACTAGTACCTACCCTGGGTTTCAATGAGCAGTTCTTC,CASSGEGRLVPTLGFNEQFF
TRBJ2-1,NA,NA,TRBV7-9,11,TGTGCCAGCAGCTTAGACAGGGAACAGTTCTTC,CASSLDREQFF